Here is one T cell receptor beta chain with its context. Its antigen is as yet unknown. PCR employed 60 Vbeta and 13 Jbeta primers. The data were produced by immunoSEQ multiplex PCR, yet TCRdb's version contains in-frame clones alone and is incomplete. The sample yields more than 140,000 clones, approximately 84% seen once. The CDR3 is 15 residues long. Trimming at V came to 4 bases and at J to 6 bases, leaving 12 bases not matched to a gene. Germline V CDR1 and CDR2: SGHRS, YFSETQ. These data are taken from a study of cytomegalovirus exposure and HLA in healthy donors. Study results and caveats: A later analysis showed HLA-associated TCR beta chains outstripping equally common others in clonal expansion. Previous analysis showed most TCR beta V segments were productive about 87% or about 30% of the time.

The sequence came from a woman in her thirties or forties in good health and CMV-seronegative. The sample was PBMCs. The J gene is TRBJ2-7, the V gene TRBV5-1, with 8 bases lining up with TRBD1. The CDR3 reads CASSPVTQTGGEQYF. In DNA, the CDR3 is TGCGCCAGCAGCCCCGTAACTCAAACAGGGGGCGAGCAGTACTTC.